The 28 T cell receptor beta chains below come from one sample, sequenced in a study of cytomegalovirus exposure and HLA in healthy donors. Vbeta (60) and Jbeta (13) primers were used in the PCR. TCRdb keeps only in-frame clones here, not all; method: immunoSEQ multiplex PCR. In the table there are 150,000 or so clones, roughly 79% of which are singletons. Material: PBMCs. Receptors originate from a male donor in good health and CMV-seronegative.

This chain connects TRBV30 to TRBJ1-5, with D tentatively TRBD1 (5 bases). Germline assignment: CDR1 GTSNPN and CDR2 SVGIG (reference sequence). CDR3 size: 17 residues. The V end lost 2 bases, the J end lost 5 bases, and 22 bases lay between the germline ends. The CDR3 DNA sequence: TGTGCCTGGAGTCAGACCCCCCCTAAGGGGCCCCATCAGCCCCAGCATTTT. It encodes CAWSQTPPKGPHQPQHF.

Worth noting for this clone: This same CDR3 is encoded by further DNA sequences in the sample. The V and J genes are TRBV11-3 and TRBJ1-1, with D hard to call. The CDR3 runs to 16 residues. CDR1 is SGHNT, CDR2 YENEEA, per germline. V lost 1 base and J 6 bases, leaving 18 bases between the germline ends. CDR3 in DNA: TGTGCCAGCAGCTTAGTAGGAGGGTCGGCGGGTTCTGAAGCTTTCTTT. The encoded protein is CASSLVGGSAGSEAFF.

This chain uses TRBV2 with TRBJ2-5; 12 nucleotides line up with TRBD2. This CDR3 spans 15 amino acids. Germline loops: CDR1 SNHLY, CDR2 FYNNEI. V shed 2 bases and J 6 bases; nucleotides not matched to a gene: 4. The CDR3, as DNA: TGTGCCAGCAGTGAACTAGCGGGGGGGCTGAAGACCCAGTACTTC. Protein product: CASSELAGGLKTQYF.

V gene TRBV2 combines with J gene TRBJ1-1; tentatively, D is TRBD1 (6 bases). Germline V CDR1 and CDR2: SNHLY, FYNNEI. The CDR3 runs to 13 residues. V lost 8 bases and J lost 0, with 10 bases in between. The CDR3 is CASRQEMNTEAFF. CDR3 bases: TGTGCCAGCCGACAGGAAATGAACACTGAAGCTTTCTTT.

This clone was seen a few times. The chain links TRBV5-1 to TRBJ1-6, with 7 bases fitting TRBD1. Looked up from germline, CDR1 is SGHRS and CDR2 is YFSETQ. Germline trimming cut 3 bases from V and 5 bases from J; bases unmatched to any gene: 2. This CDR3 is built from 14 residues. The CDR3 DNA is TGCGCCAGCAGCTCCGGGACAGATAATTCACCCCTCCACTTT. This codes for CASSSGTDNSPLHF.

The chain has TRBV30 and TRBJ1-3, with D perhaps TRBD1 (6 bases). CDR1 and CDR2 from the germline V gene are GTSNPN and SVGIG (reference sequence). The ends were cut back, 1 base at V and 0 bases at J, with 10 bases in the middle. The CDR3 runs 15 residues. The CDR3, as DNA: TGTGCCTGGAGTGGAGGGGGGGGCTCTGGAAACACCATATATTTT. This sequence encodes CAWSGGGGSGNTIYF.

The rearrangement uses TRBV5-1 and TRBJ2-1; TRBD2 aligns across 10 bases. V shed 4 bases and J 2 bases; nucleotides not matched to a gene: 6. CDR1 is SGHRS, CDR2 YFSETQ, per germline. CDR3 length: 16 residues. This CDR3 is CASSDLTSGAYNEQFF. DNA for the CDR3: TGCGCCAGCAGCGACCTAACTAGCGGGGCCTACAATGAGCAGTTCTTC.

The V call is TRBV19, the J call TRBJ1-2; D perhaps matches TRBD1 (5 bases). V lost 1 base and J lost 8, with 11 bases in between. Germline values: CDR1 LNHDA, CDR2 SQIVND (reference sequence). This CDR3 is built from 13 residues. CDR3: CASSIAGGRGYTF. The CDR3 coding sequence is TGTGCCAGTAGTATAGCCGGGGGACGCGGCTACACCTTC.

The V call is TRBV7-8, the J call TRBJ2-3; weak D call: TRBD1 (5 bases). Per germline, CDR1 SGHVS and CDR2 FQNEAQ. V was clipped by 5 bases and J by 0 bases, with 15 bases between them. The CDR3 extends over 16 amino acids. CDR3 residues: CASSRTDRKSTDTQYF. The CDR3 coding sequence is TGTGCCAGCAGCCGCACCGACAGAAAGAGCACAGATACGCAGTATTTT.

CDR3 DNA sequence: TGTGCCAGCAGACCGGGACACCCCTACAATGAGCAGTTCTTC. It is translated as CASRPGHPYNEQFF. The chain links TRBV25-1 to TRBJ2-1, with D tentatively TRBD1 (6 bases). The V end was cut by 6 bases, the J end by 2 bases, with 11 bases between. The germline V gene encodes CDR1 MGHDK and CDR2 SYGVNS. CDR3 size: 14 residues.

The chain has TRBV7-9 and TRBJ2-5; TRBD2 matches at 7 bases. V dropped 5 bases and J dropped 4; count of bases not matched to a gene: 7. The V gene's germline CDR1 is SEHNR and CDR2 FQNEAQ (reference sequence). CDR3 size: 14 residues. The CDR3 region is CASSRSTSVETQYF. CDR3 in DNA: TGTGCCAGCAGCCGCTCTACTAGCGTAGAGACCCAGTACTTC.

This chain links TRBV6-1 with TRBJ1-6; a possible D gene is TRBD1 (5 bases). The CDR3 has 15 amino acids. Germline V gene sequence: CDR1 MNHNS, CDR2 SASEGT. Trimming cost V 4 bases and J 1 base, with 8 bases left between them. The CDR3 DNA follows: TGTGCCAGCAGTGTCCAGGGATCCTATAATTCACCCCTCCACTTT. It codes for CASSVQGSYNSPLHF.

The chain couples TRBV7-3 to TRBJ2-2; no clear D gene. V was shortened by 7 bases and J by 8 bases, with 14 bases between the two germline ends. The CDR3 has 13 amino acids. Germline V gene sequence: CDR1 SGHTA, CDR2 FQGTGA. The CDR3 DNA reads as TGTGCCAGCACCGCCGACCCGAGGGGGGAGCTGTTTTTT. It specifies CASTADPRGELFF.

The chain couples TRBV6-5 to TRBJ1-4; 7 bases fit TRBD1. CDR3 length equals 15 residues. CDR1 and CDR2 from the germline V gene are MNHEY and SVGAGI. V dropped 1 base and J dropped 5; count of bases not matched to a gene: 4. CDR3 in DNA: TGTGCCAGCAGTTACTTAACAGGGGCCAATGAAAAACTGTTTTTT. Its protein product is CASSYLTGANEKLFF.

In this sample, this clone turned up a few times. J is TRBJ2-7 and V is TRBV4-3; 15 bases agree with TRBD2. This CDR3 is built from 17 residues. V was clipped by 1 base and J by 1 base; unmatched bases: 2. In germline, CDR1 is LGHNA, CDR2 YSLEER. CDR3 protein: CASSQGTSGRVSYEQYF. In nucleotides, the CDR3 is TGCGCCAGCAGCCAAGGGACTAGCGGGAGGGTTTCCTACGAGCAGTACTTC.

The genes are TRBV5-3 and TRBJ2-7; TRBD2 aligns across 8 bases. TRBV5-3 is assigned to the ORF class and has an uncertain function. V shed 2 bases and J 3 bases; nucleotides not matched to a gene: 7. This CDR3 has 15 residues. The CDR3 spells CARSFRREDCYEQYF. For the CDR3, the DNA is TGTGCCAGAAGCTTCCGGCGGGAGGACTGCTACGAGCAGTACTTC.

The chain joins TRBV7-2 to TRBJ1-5; D is unclear. CDR1 SGHTA and CDR2 FQGNSA come from the germline V gene. Trimming took off 1 base at V and 1 base at J, with 8 bases between the two ends. CDR3 length: 15 residues. CDR3 residues: CASSLELMSNQPQHF. DNA for the CDR3: TGTGCCAGCAGCTTAGAACTGATGAGCAATCAGCCCCAGCATTTT.

Of note for this clone: Relative to the germline gene, one junction end is altered; a read error may explain this. The chain combines TRBV7-7 with TRBJ2-3; 7 positions match TRBD2. In germline, CDR1 is SSHAT, CDR2 FNYEAQ (reference sequence). The CDR3 is 13 amino acids. CDR3 sequence: CASTLIAGDTQYF. In DNA, the CDR3 is TGTGCCAGCACCTTAATAGCGGGAGATACGCAGTATTTT.

V usage is TRBV9 and J usage is TRBJ2-1; possibly TRBD2 for D (5 bases). Trimming stripped 3 bases from V and 2 bases from J, with 12 bases between. The V gene's germline CDR1 is SGDLS and CDR2 YYNGEE. CDR3 length: 15 amino acids. The CDR3: CASSGRDIAYNEQFF. The CDR3 region has the DNA TGTGCCAGCAGCGGACGGGATATTGCCTACAATGAGCAGTTCTTC.

The rearrangement joins TRBV5-4 to TRBJ2-1; 7 bases match TRBD1. CDR3 size: 19 residues. Germline CDR1 is SGHNT and CDR2 is YYREEE (reference sequence). J lost 8 bases, V lost 4 bases, and 24 bases had no gene match. The CDR3, as DNA: TGTGCCAGCAGCCCCAATTTTTTGAGGGGGCAATTAGGTATCGATGAGCAGTTCTTC. Translating gives CASSPNFLRGQLGIDEQFF.

A few counts support this clone. This sequence joins TRBV6-1 and TRBJ1-2, with D maybe TRBD1 (5 bases). Trimming cost V 2 bases and J 5 bases, with 15 bases left between them. This CDR3 is built from 15 residues. Germline CDR1 reads MNHNS; CDR2 reads SASEGT. The CDR3 coding sequence is TGTGCCAGCAGTGAATACGGGGGGGTTTGGTATGGCTACACCTTC. Translated: CASSEYGGVWYGYTF.

CDR3 amino acids: CASSPGLRDTEAFF. The CDR3 bases are TGTGCCAGTAGTCCGGGACTGCGAGACACTGAAGCTTTCTTT. The V and J genes are TRBV19 and TRBJ1-1; a possible D gene is TRBD1 (5 bases). The V end lost 5 bases, the J end lost 3 bases, and 13 bases lay between the germline ends. Germline CDR1 and CDR2: LNHDA and SQIVND (reference sequence). CDR3 length equals 14 residues.

The chain uses TRBV27 and TRBJ2-2; 9 bases match TRBD2. CDR3 length: 15 residues. Germline V gene lookup returns CDR1 MNHEY and CDR2 SMNVEV (reference sequence). After removal of 6 bases from V and 2 bases from J, the junction contained 4 bases not matched to a gene. Written as DNA, the CDR3 is TGTGCCAGCAGGACCGGGACTAGCAACACCGGGGAGCTGTTTTTT. As protein: CASRTGTSNTGELFF.

The chain uses TRBV15 and TRBJ2-3; the D is unclear. Trimming stripped 0 bases from V and 6 bases from J, with 13 bases between. This CDR3 spans 15 amino acids. The germline V gene has CDR1 LNHNV and CDR2 YYDKDF (reference sequence). The CDR3 DNA is TGTGCCACCAGCAGAGAGCCCCAGGATTCGGATACGCAGTATTTT. Translating gives CATSREPQDSDTQYF.

The chain combines TRBV5-1 with TRBJ1-1; the match to TRBD1 covers 8 bases. This CDR3 spans 16 amino acids. The germline gives CDR1 SGHRS, CDR2 YFSETQ. Losses at the gene ends were 4 bases for V and 1 base for J; bases not matched to a gene: 9. CDR3 bases: TGCGCCAGCAGCCCCAGGGCAGGGGGCAAGAACACTGAAGCTTTCTTT. Protein: CASSPRAGGKNTEAFF.

The chain employs TRBV12-5 and TRBJ1-2; TRBD1 might be the D (5 bases). Germline CDR1 reads LGHNT; CDR2 reads FRNRAP. Between the trimmed V and J ends, which lost 8 bases and 8 bases, there was a span of 9 bases. This CDR3 is 10 amino acids long. CDR3 sequence (DNA): TGTGCTAGTAAGGGGTTCGGCTACACCTTC. Translation: CASKGFGYTF.

The rearrangement uses TRBV25-1 and TRBJ1-5, with D perhaps matching TRBD1 (5 bases). CDR3 length: 15 residues. V lost 5 bases, J lost 0 bases, and 11 bases lay in between. From germline, CDR1 is MGHDK and CDR2 SYGVNS. CDR3 coding DNA: TGTGCCAGCAGTCCTGGGGGGGGTAGCAATCAGCCCCAGCATTTT. Protein sequence: CASSPGGGSNQPQHF. The entire variable domain, with the rest obtained from reference TRBV25-1 and TRBJ1-5, is as follows: EADIYQTPRYLVIGTGKKITLECSQTMGHDKMYWYQQDPGMELHLIHYSYGVNSTEKGDLSSESTVSRIRTEHFPLTLESARPSHTSQYLCASSPGGGSNQPQHFGDGTRLSIL.

The genes are TRBV7-2 and TRBJ2-5; 8 bases match TRBD1. The V gene's germline CDR1 is SGHTA and CDR2 FQGNSA. The trim removed 5 bases at V and 7 bases at J, leaving 12 bases unmatched. The CDR3 spans 15 residues. The CDR3 nucleotides are TGTGCCAGCAGCATCGAGACAGGGGTATCCGGGACCCAGTACTTC. Residues: CASSIETGVSGTQYF.